This T cell receptor (beta chain) was found in a study of blood T cells in healthy people across ages. This clonotype occurred a few times. Its target is not known. This may come from a read error, since a much larger clone is one base off. Every participating donor contributed approximately 10 milliliters of peripheral blood through a draw. RNA extraction gave at least 5 micrograms of total RNA per sample. Overall study findings and caveats: The long-lived group displayed more naive CD4+ cells, plus higher diversity, than the aged donors did.

The use of a sample-barcoded 5' primer and a J-beta primer mix characterized a second PCR of about 7 to 12 cycles. TCRdb called the 5' RACE reads again in MiXCR, with one record for every CDR3 protein. Here the sample spans over 700,000 distinct CDR3 sequences, about 48% being singletons. CDR1 is ENHRY and CDR2 is SYGVKD in the germline V gene. This CDR3 contains 14 residues. Trimming took 4 bases from V and 7 from J, leaving 17 bases between them. The source material was blood. The TCR originated in a man aged 80 or over in good health. The chain employs TRBV10-3 and TRBJ2-7, with a weak D call TRBD2 (5 bases). CDR3 sequence reads: CAISALARDTEQYF. The CDR3 DNA is TGTGCCATCAGTGCCCTAGCTAGAGACACTGAGCAGTACTTC.